A single sample is the source of the 5 T cell receptor beta chains below, sequenced in a study of T cell responses to AZD1222 COVID-19 vaccine. Profiled with immunoSEQ multiplex PCR; TCRdb holds only in-frame clones, not every one. The sample has about 150,000 clones, 90% seen once. Here the sequenced sample was peripheral blood, taken on day 0 of AZD1222 vaccination. The receptors come from an adult in good health.

The chain employs TRBV7-2 and TRBJ2-5; no clear D. The CDR3 consists of 11 residues. The V gene lost 1 base and the J gene lost 5 bases, with 2 bases spanning the gap. Germline V gene data show CDR1 as SGHTA and CDR2 as FQGNSA. CDR3 sequence: CASSLDETQYF. The CDR3 DNA sequence: TGTGCCAGCAGCTTAGATGAGACCCAGTACTTC.

The chain couples TRBV24-1 to TRBJ2-7; D perhaps matches TRBD1 (5 bases). Germline CDR1 is KGHDR and CDR2 is SFDVKD. This CDR3 spans 14 amino acids. V was shortened by 5 bases and J by 6 bases, with 16 bases between the two germline ends. In DNA, the CDR3 is TGTGCCACCAGTGGAACAGGCCAATCTGGCGAGCAGTACTTC. It encodes CATSGTGQSGEQYF.

This sequence joins TRBV11-2 and TRBJ2-1; 11 positions agree with TRBD2. The germline CDR1 and CDR2 sequences are SGHAT and FQNNGV. V lost 0 bases, J lost 1 base, and 8 bases stayed unmatched. The CDR3 runs 19 residues. CDR3 amino acids: CASSLERGLAGGSYNEQFF. CDR3 nucleotide sequence: TGTGCCAGCAGCTTAGAACGCGGGCTAGCGGGAGGATCCTACAATGAGCAGTTCTTC.

The genes are TRBV27 and TRBJ1-2; 7 bases line up with TRBD1. Germline CDR1 reads MNHEY; CDR2 reads SMNVEV (reference sequence). V shed 0 bases, J shed 0 bases, and the junction held 7 bases outside the gene matches. CDR3 length equals 17 residues. CDR3 in amino acids: CASSLSVGTVANYGYTF. The DNA for the CDR3 is TGTGCCAGCAGTTTATCGGTCGGGACAGTAGCTAACTATGGCTACACCTTC.

This chain connects TRBV6-2 or TRBV6-3 to TRBJ2-1; D is unresolved. Trimming left V 0 bases short and J 0 bases short, with 3 bases between. CDR3 length: 14 residues. Germline CDR1 is MNHEY and CDR2 is SVGEGT. This chain's CDR3 is CASSYSSSYNEQFF. CDR3 DNA sequence: TGTGCCAGCAGTTACTCCAGCTCCTACAATGAGCAGTTCTTC.